One sample yielded the 23 T cell receptor beta chains listed below, sequenced in a study of CD8 T cells in ankylosing spondylitis. Points from the study as a whole: A TCR beta motif of roughly eight highly homologous variants seemed to mark ankylosing spondylitis blood.

TCRdb ran MiXCR on the 5' RACE reads and lists one entry per CDR3 protein. The table lists tens of thousands of distinct CDR3 sequences, roughly 10% of them singletons. No cognate antigen is known for these TCRs. The material sequenced was blood, either unsorted or a sorted T cell fraction (not recorded which). The receptors shown here come from a male donor with ankylosing spondylitis.

There are a few counts of this clonotype. V usage is TRBV10-2 and J usage is TRBJ2-7, with 8 bases matching TRBD1. Germline V gives CDR1 WSHSY, CDR2 SAAADI. There are 13 residues in the CDR3. V gave up 4 bases and J gave up 7 bases; unmatched junction bases: 6. The CDR3 sequence is CASSGDRLTEQYF. CDR3 nucleotide sequence: TGCGCCAGCAGTGGGGACAGGTTAACTGAGCAGTACTTC.

This clonotype has at least ten counts. The chain has TRBV29-1 and TRBJ2-7; 7 bases match TRBD1. This CDR3 has 13 residues. The J segment lost 2 bases and the V segment lost 6 bases, leaving 7 bases of the junction unmatched. Germline V CDR1 and CDR2: SQVTM, ANQGSEA. CDR3 in DNA: TGCAGCGTCTCCGGACAGGAGGCCTACGAGCAGTACTTC. Its translation: CSVSGQEAYEQYF.

The genes are TRBV2 and TRBJ2-7; D is undetermined. The CDR3 covers 13 residues. Germline V gene lookup returns CDR1 SNHLY and CDR2 FYNNEI. Trimming shortened V by 6 bases and J by 0 bases, and 9 bases separated the two germline ends. CDR3 amino acids: CASRVVSSYEQYF. The CDR3 DNA reads as TGTGCCAGCAGGGTAGTTAGCTCCTACGAGCAGTACTTC.

This clonotype was seen repeatedly, ten times or more. This chain joins TRBV9 and TRBJ1-2, with D unresolved. Trimming took 0 bases from V and 4 from J, leaving 10 bases between them. Germline V gene data show CDR1 as SGDLS and CDR2 as YYNGEE. This CDR3 contains 14 residues. As DNA, the CDR3 is TGTGCCAGCAGCGTAGAAGGGCCTGGCTATGGCTACACCTTC. Protein sequence: CASSVEGPGYGYTF.

In this sample, this clonotype turned up a few times. The V call is TRBV27, the J call TRBJ1-5, with TRBD1 as a possible D gene (6 bases). The CDR3 has 14 amino acids. Germline-derived CDR1 and CDR2 are MNHEY and SMNVEV (reference sequence). V was pared by 5 bases and J by 0 bases, with 8 bases between. The CDR3: CASSTGSSNQPQHF. CDR3 nucleotides: TGTGCCAGCAGTACAGGGTCTAGCAATCAGCCCCAGCATTTT.

This clonotype occurred a few times. This chain uses TRBV27 with TRBJ2-7; tentatively, D is TRBD2 (6 bases). Germline CDR1 and CDR2: MNHEY and SMNVEV (reference sequence). The CDR3 length is 13 residues. V lost 6 bases, J lost 5 bases, and 14 bases lay in between. In nucleotides, the CDR3 is TGTGCCAGCAGGTCGGGGGTGAGGGACGAGCAGTACTTC. This codes for CASRSGVRDEQYF.

The V call is TRBV20-1, the J call TRBJ2-1, with D possibly matching TRBD2 (6 bases). CDR3 length: 13 amino acids. Germline CDR1 reads DFQATT; CDR2 reads SNEGSKA (reference sequence). V lost 0 bases and J 7 bases, leaving 10 bases between the germline ends. The CDR3 nucleotides are TGCAGTGCTAGAGATAGGACTACTAATGAGCAGTTCTTC. It specifies CSARDRTTNEQFF.

This clonotype was seen ten or more times. The V and J genes are TRBV4-2 and TRBJ2-1; D is uncertain. Germline CDR1 reads LGHNA; CDR2 reads YNFKEQ. Trimming removed 3 bases at V and 8 bases at J, with 20 bases between. The CDR3 is made up of 16 amino acids. CDR3 sequence: CASSQEMGLRGDEQFF. The CDR3 DNA reads as TGTGCCAGCAGCCAGGAGATGGGCCTCCGCGGCGATGAGCAGTTCTTC.

Regarding this clonotype: The DNA is omitted, as the CDR3 cannot be located on it reliably, and the CDR3 follows TCRdb's listing. The rearrangement joins TRBV7-7 to TRBJ2-2. A total of 15 residues make up the CDR3, ends included. From germline, CDR1 is SSHAT and CDR2 FNYEAQ (reference sequence). The chain's CDR3 is CASSPEIGTPGSCFF.

The chain employs TRBV11-2 and TRBJ2-5; TRBD2 agrees at 9 bases. The CDR3 length is 15 residues. Germline assignment: CDR1 SGHAT and CDR2 FQNNGV. The V gene end was trimmed by 1 base and the J gene end by 4 bases; junction bases not matched to a gene: 4. The DNA of the CDR3 is TGTGCCAGCAGCTTAGTAGCGGGGGACCTAGAGACCCAGTACTTC. Amino acids: CASSLVAGDLETQYF. The variable domain in full, with the rest retrieved from reference TRBV11-2 and TRBJ2-5, is EAGVAQSPRYKIIEKRQSVAFWCNPISGHATLYWYQQILGQGPKLLIQFQNNGVVDDSQLPKDRFSAERLKGVDSTLKIQPAKLEDSAVYLCASSLVAGDLETQYFGPGTRLLVL.

This clonotype was seen a handful of times. The chain couples TRBV12-3 or TRBV12-4 to TRBJ2-5; TRBD2 agrees at 7 bases. This CDR3 spans 13 amino acids. V gave up 8 bases and J gave up 5 bases; unmatched junction bases: 8. The DNA for the CDR3 is TGTGCCAGCCTATGGGGGGGAGGCGAGACCCAGTACTTC. This translates into CASLWGGGETQYF.

The table lists this clonotype with a few counts. V usage is TRBV12-3 or TRBV12-4 and J usage is TRBJ2-1; possible D gene TRBD2, 6 bases. The CDR3 has 17 residues. Deletions cut 2 bases from V and 5 bases from J, with 19 bases between. CDR3 region: CASSLYPGGSDNNEQFF. DNA for the CDR3: TGTGCCAGCAGTTTATACCCCGGAGGGTCTGACAACAATGAGCAGTTCTTC.

The chain joins TRBV3-1 to TRBJ1-1, with D hard to call. V was pared by 10 bases and J by 4 bases, with 22 bases between. The germline CDR1 and CDR2 sequences are LGHDT and YNNKEL (reference sequence). The CDR3 has 15 amino acids. CDR3 amino acids: CATSNPEYGSTEAFF. For the CDR3, the DNA is TGTGCCACCTCCAACCCGGAATATGGGAGCACTGAAGCTTTCTTT.

This clonotype was recorded a few times. The chain joins TRBV28 to TRBJ2-2; the D is unclear. Germline CDR1 reads MDHEN; CDR2 reads SYDVKM. The length of the CDR3 is 13 residues. Trimming pared 11 bases from V and 3 bases from J, leaving 13 bases between. CDR3 sequence: CAVPGPDTGELFF. Here the CDR3 DNA reads TGTGCCGTTCCGGGCCCTGACACCGGGGAGCTGTTTTTT.

This clonotype was observed a few times. The J gene is TRBJ2-2, the V gene TRBV20-1; no reliable D call. The CDR3 consists of 14 residues. Trimming stripped 0 bases from V and 2 bases from J, with 7 bases between. Per germline, CDR1 DFQATT and CDR2 SNEGSKA (reference sequence). The CDR3 region is CSARDHDNTGELFF. The CDR3 DNA follows: TGCAGTGCTAGAGATCACGATAACACCGGGGAGCTGTTTTTT.

This clonotype was counted only a few times. This chain uses TRBV10-2 with TRBJ1-1, with a weak D call TRBD1 (6 bases). There are 16 residues in the CDR3. The V end lost 2 bases, the J end lost 7 bases, and 20 bases lay between the germline ends. Germline V gene data show CDR1 as WSHSY and CDR2 as SAAADI. The CDR3 reads CASSEPTGPAWGEAFF. The DNA of the CDR3 is TGCGCCAGCAGTGAGCCGACAGGCCCAGCCTGGGGTGAAGCTTTCTTT.

At least ten counts were recorded for this clonotype. The chain uses TRBV20-1 and TRBJ2-7; 8 bases are shared with TRBD2. After removal of 2 bases from V and 0 bases from J, the junction contained 6 bases not matched to a gene. CDR1 and CDR2 (germline): DFQATT, SNEGSKA (reference sequence). The CDR3 is 15 amino acids. CDR3 residues: CSARPSGSASYEQYF. Here the CDR3 DNA reads TGCAGTGCTAGACCCAGCGGGAGCGCCTCCTACGAGCAGTACTTC.

This clonotype has more than one count but fewer than ten. The V and J genes are TRBV20-1 and TRBJ1-5, with D possibly TRBD1 on 5 matching bases. Germline CDR1 and CDR2: DFQATT and SNEGSKA (reference sequence). CDR3 length equals 14 residues. V was pared by 1 base and J by 6 bases, with 13 bases between. DNA of the CDR3: TGCAGTGCTAGAGGGTGGGGCGCGGGTCAGCCCCAGCATTTT. It translates to CSARGWGAGQPQHF.

The rearrangement links TRBV7-9 to TRBJ2-3; D is ambiguous. V was clipped by 5 bases and J by 6 bases, with 12 bases between them. The CDR3 has 13 residues. Germline V gene sequence: CDR1 SEHNR, CDR2 FQNEAQ (reference sequence). This CDR3 is CASSPTVGDTQYF. The CDR3 DNA reads TGTGCCAGCAGCCCCACTGTTGGGGATACGCAGTATTTT.

Only a few counts were recorded for this clonotype. V gene TRBV6-1 combines with J gene TRBJ1-5, with D hard to call. The germline gives CDR1 MNHNS, CDR2 SASEGT. There are 15 residues in the CDR3. V was cut by 7 bases and J by 3 bases, with 16 bases left in between. The CDR3 sequence: CASTPEGSYNQPQHF. CDR3 bases: TGTGCCAGCACTCCCGAAGGGAGTTACAATCAGCCCCAGCATTTT.

This clonotype was counted between two and nine times. V gene TRBV27 combines with J gene TRBJ1-6, with D perhaps matching TRBD1 (6 bases). This CDR3 comprises 17 residues. Germline CDR1 MNHEY, CDR2 SMNVEV (reference sequence). V lost 2 bases, J lost 5 bases, and 16 bases lay in between. The CDR3 protein is CASSLQDSSLNNSPLHF. CDR3 nucleotide sequence: TGTGCCAGCAGTTTACAGGACAGTTCCCTAAATAATTCACCCCTCCACTTT.

This clonotype appeared a few times. CDR3 region: CASKGAGVDTGELFF. The CDR3 DNA reads as TGTGCCAGCAAAGGAGCGGGAGTCGACACCGGGGAGCTGTTTTTT. The J gene is TRBJ2-2, the V gene TRBV2; the match to TRBD2 covers 8 bases. V dropped 7 bases and J dropped 3; count of bases not matched to a gene: 7. The CDR3 has 15 residues. Germline CDR1 SNHLY, CDR2 FYNNEI.

Many counts were recorded for this clonotype. V and J are TRBV29-1 and TRBJ2-5, with D possibly being TRBD1 (5 bases). CDR1 and CDR2 (germline): SQVTM, ANQGSEA. The V end was cut by 7 bases, the J end by 4 bases, with 19 bases between. This CDR3 has 14 amino acids. CDR3 in amino acids: CSALSSQGRETQYF. In DNA form, the CDR3 reads TGCAGCGCTCTTTCGTCCCAGGGTAGAGAGACCCAGTACTTC.